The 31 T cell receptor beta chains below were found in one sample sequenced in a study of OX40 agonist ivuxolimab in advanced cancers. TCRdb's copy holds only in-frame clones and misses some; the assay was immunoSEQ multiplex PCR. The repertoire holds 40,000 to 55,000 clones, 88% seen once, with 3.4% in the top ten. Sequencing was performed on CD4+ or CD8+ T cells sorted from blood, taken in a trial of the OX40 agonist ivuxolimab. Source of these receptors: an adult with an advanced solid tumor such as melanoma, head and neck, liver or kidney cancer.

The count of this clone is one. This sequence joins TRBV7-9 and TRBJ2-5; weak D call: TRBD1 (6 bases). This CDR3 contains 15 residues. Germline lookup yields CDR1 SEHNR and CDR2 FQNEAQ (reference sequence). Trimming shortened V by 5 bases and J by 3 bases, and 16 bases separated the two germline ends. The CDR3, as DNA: TGTGCCAGCAGCAGACTTGGACAGCTCGAAGAGACCCAGTACTTC. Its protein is CASSRLGQLEETQYF. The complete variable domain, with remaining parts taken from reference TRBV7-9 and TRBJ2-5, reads DTGVSQNPRHKITKRGQNVTFRCDPISEHNRLYWYRQTLGQGPEFLTYFQNEAQLEKSRLLSDRFSAERPKGSFSTLEIQRTEQGDSAMYLCASSRLGQLEETQYFGPGTRLLVL.

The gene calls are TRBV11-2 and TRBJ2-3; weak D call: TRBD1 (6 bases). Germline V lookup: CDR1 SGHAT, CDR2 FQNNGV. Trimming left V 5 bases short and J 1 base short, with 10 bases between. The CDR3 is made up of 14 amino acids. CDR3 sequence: CASSLGAGTDTQYF. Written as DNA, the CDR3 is TGTGCCAGCAGCCTGGGGGCCGGCACAGATACGCAGTATTTT.

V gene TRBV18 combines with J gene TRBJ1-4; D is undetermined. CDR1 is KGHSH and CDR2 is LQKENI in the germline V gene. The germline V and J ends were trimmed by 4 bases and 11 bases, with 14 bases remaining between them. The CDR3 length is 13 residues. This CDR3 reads CASSLGEEIKLFF. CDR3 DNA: TGTGCCAGCTCACTGGGAGAGGAGATTAAACTGTTTTTT.

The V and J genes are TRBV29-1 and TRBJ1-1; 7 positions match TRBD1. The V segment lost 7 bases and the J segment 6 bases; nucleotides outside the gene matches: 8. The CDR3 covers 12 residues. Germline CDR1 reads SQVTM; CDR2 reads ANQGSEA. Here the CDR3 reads CSARQGWAEAFF. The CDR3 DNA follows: TGCAGCGCTAGACAGGGTTGGGCTGAAGCTTTCTTT.

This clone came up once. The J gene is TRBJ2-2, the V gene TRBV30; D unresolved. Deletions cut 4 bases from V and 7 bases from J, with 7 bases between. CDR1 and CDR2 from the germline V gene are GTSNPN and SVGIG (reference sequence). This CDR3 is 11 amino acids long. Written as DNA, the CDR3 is TGTGCCTGGAACACGATCGGGGAGCTGTTTTTT. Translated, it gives CAWNTIGELFF.

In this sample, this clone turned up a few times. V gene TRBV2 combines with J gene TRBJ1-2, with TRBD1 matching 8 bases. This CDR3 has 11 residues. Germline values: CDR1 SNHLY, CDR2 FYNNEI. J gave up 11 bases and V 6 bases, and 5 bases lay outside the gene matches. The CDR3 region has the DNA TGTGCCAGCAGCCCAGGGGGCGGGTACACCTTC. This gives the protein CASSPGGGYTF.

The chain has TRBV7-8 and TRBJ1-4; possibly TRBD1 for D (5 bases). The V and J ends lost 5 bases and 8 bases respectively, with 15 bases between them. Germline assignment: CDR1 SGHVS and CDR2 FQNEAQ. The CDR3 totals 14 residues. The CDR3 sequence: CASSLRITGEKLFF. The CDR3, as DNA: TGTGCCAGCAGCCTACGGATAACAGGCGAAAAACTGTTTTTT.

The CDR3 spells CASSLERGRSTGELFF. DNA for the CDR3: TGTGCCAGCAGCTTAGAACGAGGAAGATCCACCGGGGAGCTGTTTTTT. The chain carries TRBV7-8 and TRBJ2-2; D gene unclear. The germline CDR1 and CDR2 sequences are SGHVS and FQNEAQ. V lost 1 base to trimming and J lost 4 bases, with 13 bases between them. This CDR3 contains 16 residues.

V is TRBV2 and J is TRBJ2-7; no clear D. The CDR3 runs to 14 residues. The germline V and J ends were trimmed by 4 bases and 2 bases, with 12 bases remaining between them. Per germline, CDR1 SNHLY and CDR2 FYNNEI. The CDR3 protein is CASSARQVTYEQYF. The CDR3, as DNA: TGTGCCAGCAGTGCGCGGCAGGTTACCTACGAGCAGTACTTC.

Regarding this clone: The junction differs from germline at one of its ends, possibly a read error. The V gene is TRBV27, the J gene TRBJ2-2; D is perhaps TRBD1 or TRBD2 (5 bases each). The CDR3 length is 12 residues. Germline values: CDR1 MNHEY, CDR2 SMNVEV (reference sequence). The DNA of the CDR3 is TGTGCCAGCCGGCTGGGGGTCGGGAAGCTGTTTTTT. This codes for CASRLGVGKLFF.

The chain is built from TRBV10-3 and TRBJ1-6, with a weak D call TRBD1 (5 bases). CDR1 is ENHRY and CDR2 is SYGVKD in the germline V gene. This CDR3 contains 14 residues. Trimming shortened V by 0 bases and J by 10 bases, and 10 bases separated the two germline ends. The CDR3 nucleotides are TGTGCCATCAGTGAGTCAATGGGGGACTCACCCCTCCACTTT. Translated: CAISESMGDSPLHF.

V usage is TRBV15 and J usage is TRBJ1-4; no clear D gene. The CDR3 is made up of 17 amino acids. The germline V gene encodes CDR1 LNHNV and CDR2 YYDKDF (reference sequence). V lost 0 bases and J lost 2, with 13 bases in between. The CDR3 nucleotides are TGTGCCACCAGCAGAGAGATTGCGGGCGTCACTAATGAAAAACTGTTTTTT. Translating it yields CATSREIAGVTNEKLFF.

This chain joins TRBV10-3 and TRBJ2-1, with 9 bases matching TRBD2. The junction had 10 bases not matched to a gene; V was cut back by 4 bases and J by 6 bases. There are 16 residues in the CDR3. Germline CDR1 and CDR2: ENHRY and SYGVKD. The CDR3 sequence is CAISGTYAGGINEQFF. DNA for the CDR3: TGTGCCATCAGTGGCACGTACGCGGGAGGGATCAATGAGCAGTTCTTC.

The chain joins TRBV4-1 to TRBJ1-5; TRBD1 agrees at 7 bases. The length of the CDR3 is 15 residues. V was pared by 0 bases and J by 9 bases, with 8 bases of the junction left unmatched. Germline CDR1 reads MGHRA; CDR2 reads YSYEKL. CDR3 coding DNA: TGCGCCAGCAGCCAAGATGGGCAGGGGGGATGGCCCCAGCATTTT. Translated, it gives CASSQDGQGGWPQHF.

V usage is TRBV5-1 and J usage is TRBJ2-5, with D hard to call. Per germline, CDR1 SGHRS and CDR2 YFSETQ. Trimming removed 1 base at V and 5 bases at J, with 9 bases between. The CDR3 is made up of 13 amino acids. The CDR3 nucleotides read TGCGCCAGCAGCTTGAACAAAAGGGAGACCCAGTACTTC. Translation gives CASSLNKRETQYF.

CDR3 DNA sequence: TGTGCCAGCAGCCAAGGGGGGGGCATCAATCAGCCCCAGCATTTT. Protein product: CASSQGGGINQPQHF. The chain has TRBV5-4 and TRBJ1-5; the D gene is possibly TRBD1 (6 bases). The CDR3 extends over 15 amino acids. Trimming stripped 4 bases from V and 3 bases from J, with 14 bases between. Germline CDR1 and CDR2: SGHNT and YYREEE (reference sequence).

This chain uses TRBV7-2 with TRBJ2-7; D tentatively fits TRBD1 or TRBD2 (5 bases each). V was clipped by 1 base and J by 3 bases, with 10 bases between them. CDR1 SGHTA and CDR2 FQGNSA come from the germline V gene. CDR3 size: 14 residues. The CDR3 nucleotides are TGTGCCAGCAGCTTAGGGGGGAGTCACTACGAGCAGTACTTC. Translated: CASSLGGSHYEQYF.

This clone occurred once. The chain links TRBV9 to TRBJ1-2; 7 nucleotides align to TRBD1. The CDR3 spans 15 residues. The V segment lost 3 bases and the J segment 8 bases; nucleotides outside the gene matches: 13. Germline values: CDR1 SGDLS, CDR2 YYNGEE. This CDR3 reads CASSAAITGVGGYTF. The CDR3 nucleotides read TGTGCCAGCAGCGCCGCCATTACAGGGGTCGGCGGCTACACCTTC.

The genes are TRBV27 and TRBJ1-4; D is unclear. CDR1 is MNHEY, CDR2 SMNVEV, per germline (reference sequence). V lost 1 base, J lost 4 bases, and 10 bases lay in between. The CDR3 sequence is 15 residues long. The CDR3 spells CASSLYQNLNEKLFF. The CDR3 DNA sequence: TGTGCCAGCAGTTTATACCAGAACCTTAATGAAAAACTGTTTTTT. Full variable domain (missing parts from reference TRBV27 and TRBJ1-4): EAQVTQNPRYLITVTGKKLTVTCSQNMNHEYMSWYRQDPGLGLRQIYYSMNVEVTDKGDVPEGYKVSRKEKRNFPLILESPSPNQTSLYFCASSLYQNLNEKLFFGSGTQLSVL.

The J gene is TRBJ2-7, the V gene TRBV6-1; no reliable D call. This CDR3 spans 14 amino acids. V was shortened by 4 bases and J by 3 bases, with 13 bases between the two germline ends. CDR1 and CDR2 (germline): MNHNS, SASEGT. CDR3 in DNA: TGTGCCAGCAGTGCCTGGGCAGCAGACTACGAGCAGTACTTC. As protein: CASSAWAADYEQYF.

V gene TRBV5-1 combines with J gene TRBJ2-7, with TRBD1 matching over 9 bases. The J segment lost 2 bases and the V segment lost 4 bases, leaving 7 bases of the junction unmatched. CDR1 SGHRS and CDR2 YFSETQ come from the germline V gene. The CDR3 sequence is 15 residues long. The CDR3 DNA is TGCGCCAGCAGCCTCACCGGGACAGGGACCTACGAGCAGTACTTC. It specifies CASSLTGTGTYEQYF.

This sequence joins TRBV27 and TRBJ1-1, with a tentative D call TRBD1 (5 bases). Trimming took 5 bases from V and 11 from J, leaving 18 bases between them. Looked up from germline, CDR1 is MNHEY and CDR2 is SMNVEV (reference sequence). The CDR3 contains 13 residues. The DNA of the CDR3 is TGTGCCAGCAGTACCGGTCAGAGGGGTAAGGCTTTCTTT. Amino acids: CASSTGQRGKAFF.

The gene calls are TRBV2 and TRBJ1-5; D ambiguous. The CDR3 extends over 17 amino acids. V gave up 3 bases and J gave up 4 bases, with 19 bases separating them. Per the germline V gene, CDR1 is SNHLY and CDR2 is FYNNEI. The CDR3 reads CASSEGQLNAGNQPQHF. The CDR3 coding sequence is TGTGCCAGCAGTGAGGGTCAGCTAAATGCTGGGAATCAGCCCCAGCATTTT.

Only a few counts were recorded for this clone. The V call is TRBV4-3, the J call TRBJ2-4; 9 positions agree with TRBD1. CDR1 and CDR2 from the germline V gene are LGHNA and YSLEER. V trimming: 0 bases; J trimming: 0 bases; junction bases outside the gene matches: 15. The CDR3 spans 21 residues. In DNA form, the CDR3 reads TGCGCCAGCAGCCAAGATTCAAGGGGGACAGGGACCCCAATAGCCAAAAACATTCAGTACTTC. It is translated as CASSQDSRGTGTPIAKNIQYF.

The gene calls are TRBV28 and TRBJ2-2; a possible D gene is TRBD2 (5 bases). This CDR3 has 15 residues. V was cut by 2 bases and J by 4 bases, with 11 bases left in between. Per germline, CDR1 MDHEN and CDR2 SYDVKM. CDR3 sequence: CASSLGSAATGELFF. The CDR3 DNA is TGTGCCAGCAGTTTAGGTAGCGCAGCCACCGGGGAGCTGTTTTTT.

CDR3: CASARGQGYGYTF. CDR3 in DNA: TGTGCCAGCGCTCGTGGACAGGGCTATGGCTACACCTTC. The chain uses TRBV11-2 and TRBJ1-2, with 8 bases aligning to TRBD1. CDR1 SGHAT and CDR2 FQNNGV come from the germline V gene. The CDR3 is 13 residues long. The V and J ends lost 8 bases and 4 bases, in that order; junction bases with no gene match: 6.

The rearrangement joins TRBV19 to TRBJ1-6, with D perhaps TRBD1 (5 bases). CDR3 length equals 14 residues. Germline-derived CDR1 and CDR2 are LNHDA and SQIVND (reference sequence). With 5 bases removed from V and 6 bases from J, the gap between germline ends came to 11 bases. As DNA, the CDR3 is TGTGCCAGTAGTCTCAGGGAATTTAATTCACCCCTCCACTTT. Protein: CASSLREFNSPLHF.

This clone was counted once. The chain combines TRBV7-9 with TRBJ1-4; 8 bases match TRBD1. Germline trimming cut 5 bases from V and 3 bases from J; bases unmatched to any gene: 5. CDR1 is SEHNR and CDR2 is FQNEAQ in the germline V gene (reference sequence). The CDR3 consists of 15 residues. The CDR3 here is CASSVGQGANEKLFF. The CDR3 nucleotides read TGTGCCAGCAGCGTCGGACAGGGAGCTAATGAAAAACTGTTTTTT.

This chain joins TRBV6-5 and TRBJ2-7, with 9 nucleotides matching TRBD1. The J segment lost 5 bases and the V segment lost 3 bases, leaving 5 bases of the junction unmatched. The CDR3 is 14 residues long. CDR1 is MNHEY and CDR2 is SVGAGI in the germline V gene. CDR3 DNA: TGTGCCAGCAGTTATGGACAGGGGAGAAACGAGCAGTACTTC. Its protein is CASSYGQGRNEQYF.

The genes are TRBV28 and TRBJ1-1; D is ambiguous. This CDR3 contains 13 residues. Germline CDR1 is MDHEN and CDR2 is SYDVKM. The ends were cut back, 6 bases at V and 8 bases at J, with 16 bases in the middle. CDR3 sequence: CASRRGSRGEAFF. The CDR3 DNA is TGTGCCAGCAGGAGAGGATCACGTGGGGAAGCTTTCTTT.

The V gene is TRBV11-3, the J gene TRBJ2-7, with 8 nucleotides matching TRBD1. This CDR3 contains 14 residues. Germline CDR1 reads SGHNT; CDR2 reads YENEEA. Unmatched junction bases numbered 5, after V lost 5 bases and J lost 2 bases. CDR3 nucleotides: TGTGCCAGCAGCCTTCCGGACAGGGCCTACGAGCAGTACTTC. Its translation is CASSLPDRAYEQYF.